This T cell receptor (beta chain) was sequenced during a study of cytomegalovirus exposure and HLA in healthy donors (dated by TCRdb to about 2017). Describing the broader study: In an earlier analysis of fewer than 750 of the donors, less than 350 Gb of sequence data and approximately 120 million unique TCR beta sequences from some 170 million T cells were reported. The study aimed to test whether cataloging public T cell receptors could reveal signatures of past pathogen exposure. A separate validation cohort of some 130 different subjects was used in addition to the 666-subject first cohort. Typing coverage varied by locus: about 620-630 donors for A, B, C, DRB1 and DQB1; roughly 500 for DQA1; around 610 for DPA1; more than 450 for DPB1. All discovery cohort repertoires had been generated using a single sequencing platform. HLA typing included class I and class II loci at four-digit resolution. In a later genetic analysis, genome-wide SNP genotypes for about three fifths of the 666 donors were used, and that subset was treated as a discovery cohort. Because of strong linkage in the cohort, five DR-DQ haplotypes were treated as single units for association and clustering. A later analysis re-examined previously published TCR beta repertoires from over 500 donors and added high-resolution HLA genotyping to investigate patterns of TCR occurrence. The T cell repertoires of 666 subjects were profiled by immunosequencing and related to cytomegalovirus serostatus. Among the roughly 370 genotyped donors, approximately 81% belonged to the genetic ancestry cluster associated with self-reported Caucasian donors. To decide whether each TCR beta V gene segment behaved as functional or pseudogenic, an earlier analysis of 587 of the donors relied on high-throughput TCR beta sequencing. The study combined high-throughput TCR immunosequencing, statistical association of individual TCRs with disease status, and machine learning to predict cytomegalovirus infection status. On average, approximately 250,000 unique TCR beta nucleotide sequences were sequenced per donor among some 420 genotyped donors of the cohort, with about 19% of those sequences being non-productive. The later analysis used no new phenotypic data to find candidate immune exposures, relying instead on TCR beta sequences and their occurrence across donors. Donor age, sex, ethnicity and CMV serostatus were collected together with the repertoire data. Roughly 300 gigabases of sequencing data and around 90 million unique TCR sequences made up an early release that covered fewer than 650 HLA-typed donors. Overall study results and their limits: An earlier analysis of roughly 570 of the donors showed that most TCR beta V segments appeared in productive rearrangements either about 90% or about 30% of the time, which broadly matched IMGT annotations. When HLA alleles, especially DR and DQ, strongly co-occurred, attributing TCR associations to individual alleles was difficult. A later analysis found that TCR association rates varied across HLA loci, with DRB1 alleles showing the most associated TCRs and HLA-C alleles the fewest. According to a later genetic analysis, donors in an Asian-associated ancestry cluster had fewer N-insertions in productive TCRs than the roughly 700-donor mean. According to the authors, the approach could potentially be generalized to other disease states and immunological phenotypes. Presence/absence analyses assumed roughly uniform sequencing depth across donors, an assumption that may not hold. Three of the identified cytomegalovirus-associated TCR beta chains were confirmed in vitro to be specific for cytomegalovirus antigens. The 87-base-pair reads could not distinguish some IMGT-functional V segments, including TRBV6-2 and TRBV6-3, so those segments were excluded. Across donors, most TCR sequences were observed very rarely, whereas some public TCRs were present in many individuals. Correlated functional status among segregating V segments might be attributable to linkage disequilibrium, but an unknown experimental factor could not be ruled out. Several of the top co-occurrence clusters appeared to be linked to parvovirus B19, influenza, CMV and Epstein-Barr virus, according to a later analysis. In a later analysis, most CMV-associated TCR beta chains were found to appear HLA-restricted, with HLA associations seemingly driven largely by CMV exposure. In a later analysis, HLA-associated TCR beta chains showed more clonal expansion and lower generation probabilities than non-associated chains that were equally common. For the cohort, immune exposure information was limited to CMV serostatus. An association between a missense DCLRE1C variant and V-gene and J-gene trimming of TCR beta chains was found in a later genetic analysis and replicated in an independent cohort. The study gave a list of 150 to 200 TCR beta chains associated with cytomegalovirus. A cluster of highly shared sequence variants was judged likely to be a technical artifact of the sequencing pipeline. Because some donors lacked HLA typing at each locus, the association tests relied only on the typed subset. A further reported finding was that TCR beta sequences accurately predicted the HLA-A and HLA-B alleles for most subjects in the first cohort. Because counts were too low, roughly 17 rarely observed V segments, including chromosome 9 orphons, were left out of the earlier analysis of 587 of the donors. In a later analysis, around 17,000 TCR beta sequences were associated with specific HLA alleles at a false discovery rate of 0.05. In this cohort, only TCR beta chains were sequenced, and detectable features were limited by the absence of alpha or paired-chain data. In both the original and validation cohorts, the classifier was reported to diagnose cytomegalovirus status with high specificity and sensitivity.

As for this clone: The clone's antigen remains unknown.

Library method: the immunoSEQ multiplex PCR assay. For the multiplex PCR, a mixture combining 60 forward primers for TCR Vbeta segments and 13 reverse primers for TCR Jbeta segments was used. The CDR3 region of rearranged TCR beta genes was amplified from genomic DNA by a multiplex PCR assay. The amplified TCR beta libraries were sequenced on the Illumina HiSeq System as 87-base-pair reads. Turning to the authors' computational methods: A later analysis counted approximately 84 million unique TCR beta chains across the 666 repertoires, and some 11 million of these chains were shared by at least two donors. Raw reads were error-corrected and collapsed into unique sequences by a nearest-neighbor algorithm in which closely related sequences were merged to remove PCR and sequencing errors. CDR3 sequences were aligned to IMGT reference sequences to assign V, D and J gene segments. For a sequence to be retained, at least a six-nucleotide match to both a V gene segment and a J gene segment was required. Rearrangements were classified as productive when the CDR3 lacked stop codons and remained in frame with V and J, and all other rearrangements were classified as non-productive. Following IMGT convention, CDR3 was defined as the stretch from the second conserved V-encoded cysteine up to the conserved J-encoded phenylalanine. The earlier analysis of a few hundred of the donors excluded any sequence lacking an unambiguous match to a single V gene segment. An earlier analysis of some 500 of the donors classified V segments as functional when productive rearrangements were above 56.7% and as segregating when the standard deviation between donors was above 5%. A statistical classification framework was developed to diagnose cytomegalovirus status using the catalog of TCR beta chain sequences. In a later analysis, TCR nucleotide sequences were compared against IMGT/GENE-DB human TR gene sequences so that V and J genes could be assigned. Using the TCRdist pipeline, a later analysis assigned CDR3 sequences along with most-parsimonious VDJ recombination scenarios. In a later analysis, every TCR beta chain was defined by the combination of its CDR3 amino acid sequence and its V-gene family, and reads without a unique V-gene family were dropped. As a way to deal with suspected cross-contamination and a sequencing artifact, a later analysis dropped approximately 570 nucleotide sequences that were highly shared and had low generation probability. A later analysis calculated a clonal expansion index for each public chain from normalized within-repertoire ranks of inferred template counts. In a later analysis, generation probabilities were computed with a VDJ recombination model fitted to out-of-frame rearrangements, and the resulting probabilities were checked against IGoR. In a later analysis, hypergeometric tests were used to score TCR-TCR, TCR-HLA and TCR-CMV co-occurrence, with a repertoire-size bias correction applied to TCR pairs. To estimate false discovery rates, a later analysis permuted the HLA or CMV assignments 20 times. In a later analysis, co-occurring TCRs were grouped using DBSCAN, and TCRdist sequence similarity was added for clustering within HLA-allele-positive subsets. For co-occurrence clustering, repertoires with fewer than 30,000 or more than 120,000 public chains were excluded, along with roughly 5 repertoires with anomalous nucleotide sharing. The table was pulled from immuneACCESS by TCRdb, which kept in-frame rearrangements only. Such tables lose some clones; where checked, under half of the loss comes from unresolved V genes, and the rest has no known cause. V and J calls plus clone size are reproduced from that table; the DNA served to infer D and trimming. The table kept for this sample lists some 89,000 clones. The ten largest account for around 3.4% of the sample.

V loses 4 bases, J loses 4 bases, and the germline ends lie 23 bases apart. The CDR3 runs 18 amino acids, cysteine and phenylalanine included. The read is trimmed to its CDR3 DNA, 54 bases read in frame from base 1. Looking up the germline V gene yields CDR1 SGHVS and CDR2 FNYEAQ. In total, 666 healthy bone marrow donors made up the cohort. All cohort members were sampled while nominally healthy, although unrecorded immune exposures were likely present. The donor was CMV seronegative and belonged to the group of 380 or so seronegative cohort members. Each donor provided a peripheral blood sample, and peripheral blood mononuclear cells were used for TCR beta sequencing. The Qiagen DNeasy Blood Extraction Kit was used to extract genomic DNA from the blood cell samples.

The TCR sequence derives from a woman under 40 in good health and CMV-seronegative. Rearrangement joined TRBV7-6 to TRBJ1-5; TRBD1 is a possible D gene, resting on 5 matching bases. The sample taken for sequencing was PBMCs. The CDR3 protein: CASSSEPGLPRANQPQHF. The DNA sequence follows: TGTGCCAGCAGCTCGGAACCGGGACTCCCTCGTGCAAATCAGCCCCAGCATTTT.